Each of the 23 T cell receptor beta chains below was sequenced from the same sample in a study of cytomegalovirus exposure and HLA in healthy donors. Primers included in the PCR were 60 Vbeta and 13 Jbeta primers. Assay: immunoSEQ multiplex PCR; the TCRdb copy retains only in-frame clones and omits some. Of some 74,000 clones in the sample, around 81% are singletons; the top ten hold under 1.2%. Sequenced material: PBMCs. Every receptor here comes from a male donor in good health and CMV-seronegative.

The chain combines TRBV2 with TRBJ2-1, with 8 bases that match TRBD2. V lost 6 bases to trimming and J lost 0 bases; unmatched junction nucleotides: 7. This CDR3 comprises 16 residues. Germline CDR1 reads SNHLY; CDR2 reads FYNNEI. This chain's CDR3 is CASRTGRGSSYNEQFF. The CDR3 DNA follows: TGTGCCAGCAGGACCGGGAGGGGAAGCTCCTACAATGAGCAGTTCTTC. Variable domain in full (rest from reference TRBV2 and TRBJ2-1): EPEVTQTPSHQVTQMGQEVILRCVPISNHLYFYWYRQILGQKVEFLVSFYNNEISEKSEIFDDQFSVERPDGSNFTLKIRSTKLEDSAMYFCASRTGRGSSYNEQFFGPGTRLTVL.

The CDR3 DNA is TGTGCCAGCAGCCTGGTTTCTTTGGGACTAGTAACAGATACGCAGTATTTT. This translates into CASSLVSLGLVTDTQYF. The V gene is TRBV5-4, the J gene TRBJ2-3, with 8 bases fitting TRBD2. The CDR3 totals 17 residues. V trimming: 4 bases; J trimming: 3 bases; junction bases outside the gene matches: 13. Germline values: CDR1 SGHNT, CDR2 YYREEE (reference sequence).

The CDR3 nucleotides read TGTGCCAGCAGCCAAGCCGGGACTACGATAACGCAGTATTTT. Amino acid sequence: CASSQAGTTITQYF. The gene calls are TRBV4-2 and TRBJ2-3; 7 nucleotides line up with TRBD2. CDR3 size: 14 residues. The V and J ends lost 1 base and 9 bases, in that order; junction bases with no gene match: 7. Germline V gene lookup returns CDR1 LGHNA and CDR2 YNFKEQ.

The gene calls are TRBV10-2 and TRBJ1-1; D unresolved. The CDR3 covers 15 residues. Looked up from germline, CDR1 is WSHSY and CDR2 is SAAADI. Trimming took off 2 bases at V and 7 bases at J, with 17 bases between the two ends. The CDR3 DNA follows: TGCGCCAGCAGTGAGCCGGAGGGATTGGAGTATGAAGCTTTCTTT. This gives the protein CASSEPEGLEYEAFF.

This chain connects TRBV5-6 to TRBJ1-5; a possible D gene is TRBD1 (5 bases). Germline V gene data show CDR1 as SGHDT and CDR2 as YYEEEE. Between the trimmed V and J ends, which lost 4 bases and 3 bases, there was a span of 17 bases. The CDR3 is made up of 16 amino acids. DNA for the CDR3: TGTGCCAGCAGCCCCTCACAGGAATTATACAATCAGCCCCAGCATTTT. It specifies CASSPSQELYNQPQHF.

This clone has only one observation. The chain is built from TRBV11-2 and TRBJ1-2, with TRBD1 as a possible D gene (6 bases). The germline CDR1 and CDR2 sequences are SGHAT and FQNNGV. The V and J ends lost 1 base and 3 bases respectively, with 15 bases between them. The CDR3 covers 16 residues. CDR3 bases: TGTGCCAGCAGCTTAGGTCTGGGCAGGGGCGACTATGGCTACACCTTC. Protein sequence: CASSLGLGRGDYGYTF.

Details on this clone: The junction differs from germline at one of its ends, possibly a read error. This chain joins TRBV9 and TRBJ1-1, with D tentatively TRBD1 (5 bases). This CDR3 is built from 14 residues. Per the germline V gene, CDR1 is SGDLS and CDR2 is YYNGEE. CDR3 in DNA: TGTGCCAGCAGCGTAGAGGGACTGAACCCTGAAGCTTTCTTT. Amino acid sequence: CASSVEGLNPEAFF.

The V call is TRBV19, the J call TRBJ1-5, with 9 nucleotides matching TRBD1. In germline, CDR1 is LNHDA, CDR2 SQIVND (reference sequence). V trimming: 9 bases; J trimming: 6 bases; junction bases outside the gene matches: 9. The CDR3 runs 14 residues. CDR3 loop: CASGPGQGTQPQHF. The CDR3 nucleotides are TGTGCCAGCGGCCCTGGACAGGGGACTCAGCCCCAGCATTTT.

This clone showed up just a few times. The chain has TRBV29-1 and TRBJ1-1; the D is unclear. This CDR3 is 12 amino acids long. Trimming pared 2 bases from V and 11 bases from J, leaving 15 bases between. Germline CDR1 is SQVTM and CDR2 is ANQGSEA. In DNA, the CDR3 is TGCAGCGTTGAATTTAGAGGATGCGGGGCTTTCTTT. Translated, it gives CSVEFRGCGAFF.

The genes are TRBV27 and TRBJ1-5, with 9 bases that match TRBD1. V was clipped by 7 bases and J by 4 bases; unmatched bases: 8. The CDR3 is 15 residues long. The germline V gene encodes CDR1 MNHEY and CDR2 SMNVEV (reference sequence). The CDR3 region is CASNQGDRENQPQHF. The DNA of the CDR3 is TGTGCCAGCAATCAGGGGGACAGGGAGAATCAGCCCCAGCATTTT.

This clone has a handful of counts. This chain links TRBV15 with TRBJ2-7; 7 positions agree with TRBD2. V lost 0 bases and J lost 3; bases outside the gene matches: 8. In germline, CDR1 is LNHNV, CDR2 YYDKDF (reference sequence). The CDR3 extends over 16 amino acids. CDR3 sequence reads: CATSRDYDTGGYEQYF. In nucleotides, the CDR3 is TGTGCCACCAGCAGAGATTACGATACGGGAGGCTACGAGCAGTACTTC. Supplemented by reference TRBV15 and TRBJ2-7, the full variable domain reads DAMVIQNPRYQVTQFGKPVTLSCSQTLNHNVMYWYQQKSSQAPKLLFHYYDKDFNNEADTPDNFQSRRPNTSFCFLDIRSPGLGDTAMYLCATSRDYDTGGYEQYFGPGTRLTVT.

V usage is TRBV11-2 and J usage is TRBJ1-1; D uncertain. The CDR3 consists of 16 residues. V gave up 3 bases and J gave up 1 base, with 15 bases separating them. Per germline, CDR1 SGHAT and CDR2 FQNNGV. The CDR3 region is CASSLSGGRRNTEAFF. CDR3 sequence (DNA): TGTGCCAGCAGCTTGTCAGGTGGGAGAAGGAACACTGAAGCTTTCTTT.

The chain employs TRBV9 and TRBJ2-5; 8 nucleotides match TRBD1. After removal of 0 bases from V and 4 bases from J, the junction contained 5 bases not matched to a gene. The CDR3 covers 15 residues. CDR1 is SGDLS and CDR2 is YYNGEE in the germline V gene. The CDR3 nucleotides read TGTGCCAGCAGCGTAGATGACAGGGGAAGAGAGACCCAGTACTTC. Translating gives CASSVDDRGRETQYF.

This chain connects TRBV6-1 to TRBJ2-7, with 13 bases identical to TRBD2. The CDR3 spans 15 residues. With V trimmed by 3 bases and J by 1 base, 0 bases remained unmatched. The V gene's germline CDR1 is MNHNS and CDR2 SASEGT. The CDR3 here is CASSEGLAGSYEQYF. The CDR3 nucleotides are TGTGCCAGCAGTGAGGGACTAGCGGGGTCCTACGAGCAGTACTTC.

The chain combines TRBV6-5 with TRBJ2-7; TRBD1 matches at 7 bases. V shed 6 bases, J shed 3 bases, and the junction held 8 bases outside the gene matches. The CDR3 loop spans 14 amino acids. Germline-derived CDR1 and CDR2 are MNHEY and SVGAGI. The CDR3 is CASRVSGTDYEQYF. CDR3 bases: TGTGCCAGCAGAGTTTCCGGGACAGACTACGAGCAGTACTTC.

This clone showed up just a few times. The chain recombines TRBV11-2 with TRBJ1-2; tentative D call: TRBD1 (5 bases). Germline lookup yields CDR1 SGHAT and CDR2 FQNNGV. V gave up 2 bases and J gave up 4 bases, with 14 bases separating them. This CDR3 contains 15 residues. CDR3 residues: CASSLNRAGFYGYTF. CDR3 DNA: TGTGCCAGCAGCTTAAATAGGGCAGGGTTCTATGGCTACACCTTC.

The chain couples TRBV10-2 to TRBJ2-5, with 12 bases fitting TRBD2. Germline trimming cut 0 bases from V and 5 bases from J; bases unmatched to any gene: 10. CDR1 is WSHSY, CDR2 SAAADI, per germline. The CDR3 consists of 18 residues. CDR3 coding DNA: TGCGCCAGCAGTGAGTCGATACTAGCGGGAGGCTCAGCGGAGACCCAGTACTTC. Its translation is CASSESILAGGSAETQYF.

This rearrangement joins TRBV4-3 to TRBJ2-5; TRBD2 matches 12 bases. J lost 5 bases, V lost 1 base, and 8 bases had no gene match. CDR3 length: 17 amino acids. CDR1 is LGHNA and CDR2 is YSLEER in the germline V gene. CDR3 DNA sequence: TGCGCCAGCAGCCAAGGGGCTAGCGGGGGGGTCGGGGAGACCCAGTACTTC. It translates to CASSQGASGGVGETQYF.

V gene TRBV18 combines with J gene TRBJ2-7; D is ambiguous. Germline assignment: CDR1 KGHSH and CDR2 LQKENI. CDR3 length: 14 amino acids. V lost 0 bases to trimming and J lost 3 bases, with 9 bases between them. The CDR3 region is CASSPPYQRYEQYF. Here the CDR3 DNA reads TGTGCCAGCTCACCACCGTACCAGCGCTACGAGCAGTACTTC.

V gene TRBV11-2 combines with J gene TRBJ2-7; TRBD1 matches 8 bases. Trimming cost V 5 bases and J 3 bases; bases outside gene matches: 9. The CDR3 runs 15 residues. Germline V gene data show CDR1 as SGHAT and CDR2 as FQNNGV. CDR3 residues: CASSPRQGTLYEQYF. The CDR3 DNA reads as TGTGCCAGCAGCCCAAGACAGGGGACCCTCTACGAGCAGTACTTC.

The rearrangement uses TRBV19 and TRBJ1-2, with 9 bases that match TRBD1. The CDR3 sequence is 15 residues long. Unmatched junction bases numbered 12, after V lost 5 bases and J lost 8 bases. Germline CDR1 LNHDA, CDR2 SQIVND (reference sequence). The CDR3: CASSPEGTGRNGYTF. The DNA of the CDR3 is TGTGCCAGTAGTCCAGAAGGGACAGGGAGGAACGGCTACACCTTC.

The rearrangement joins TRBV19 to TRBJ2-4, with TRBD2 as a possible D gene (6 bases). Germline loops: CDR1 LNHDA, CDR2 SQIVND (reference sequence). V was clipped by 4 bases and J by 13 bases, with 20 bases between them. The CDR3 is made up of 14 amino acids. The CDR3 bases are TGTGCCAGTAGTACCGGGGGAATAGAGTCGACGCAGTACTTC. Translating it yields CASSTGGIESTQYF.

V gene TRBV6-5 combines with J gene TRBJ1-2; the match to TRBD1 covers 8 bases. Germline V gives CDR1 MNHEY, CDR2 SVGAGI. V trimming: 6 bases; J trimming: 5 bases; junction bases outside the gene matches: 5. The CDR3 is 13 amino acids. The CDR3 nucleotides read TGTGCCAGCAGCCGCGACAGGGGTTATGGCTACACCTTC. Protein product: CASSRDRGYGYTF.